This record covers a single TCR beta chain. Its matching antigen is unknown. Primers included in the PCR were 60 Vbeta and 13 Jbeta primers. Produced via immunoSEQ multiplex PCR; TCRdb's table is partial and in-frame only. Among about 41,000 clones listed, over 70% were seen once. Trimming removed 2 bases from V and 8 bases from J, with 10 bases in between. The V gene's germline CDR1 is MNHEY and CDR2 SMNVEV (reference sequence). CDR3 size: 12 residues. The sample originates from a study of cytomegalovirus exposure and HLA in healthy donors. Notes on the study in general: A later analysis found TCR association rates differed by HLA locus, highest for DRB1 and lowest for HLA-C.

The chain is built from TRBV27 and TRBJ2-7; D is perhaps TRBD2 (6 bases). Sequenced: PBMCs. The TCR sequence derives from a man in his forties or fifties in good health and CMV-seronegative. CDR3 in amino acids: CASSLAGSKQYF. CDR3 nucleotide sequence: TGTGCCAGCAGTTTAGCGGGGAGCAAGCAGTACTTC.